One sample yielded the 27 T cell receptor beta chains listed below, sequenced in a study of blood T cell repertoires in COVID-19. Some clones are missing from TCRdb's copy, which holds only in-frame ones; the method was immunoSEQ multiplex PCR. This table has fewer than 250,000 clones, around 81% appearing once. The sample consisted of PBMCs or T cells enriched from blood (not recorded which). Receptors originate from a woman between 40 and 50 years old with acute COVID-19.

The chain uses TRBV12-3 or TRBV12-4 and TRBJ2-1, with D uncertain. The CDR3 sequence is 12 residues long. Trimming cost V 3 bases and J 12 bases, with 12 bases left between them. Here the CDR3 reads CASSLGSLWQFF. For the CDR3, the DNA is TGTGCCAGCAGTTTGGGTAGCTTATGGCAGTTCTTC.

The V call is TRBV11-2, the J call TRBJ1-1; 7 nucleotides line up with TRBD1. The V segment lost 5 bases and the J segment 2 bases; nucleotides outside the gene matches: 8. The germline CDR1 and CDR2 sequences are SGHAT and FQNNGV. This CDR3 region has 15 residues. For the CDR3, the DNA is TGTGCCAGCAGCCTACAGGGACAGATTAACACTGAAGCTTTCTTT. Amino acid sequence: CASSLQGQINTEAFF.

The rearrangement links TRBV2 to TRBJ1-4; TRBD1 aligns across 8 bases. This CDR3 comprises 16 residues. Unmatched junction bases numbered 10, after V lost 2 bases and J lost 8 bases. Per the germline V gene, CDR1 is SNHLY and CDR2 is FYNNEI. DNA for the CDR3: TGTGCCAGCAGTGAATCGACAGGGGCTTGGGACGAAAAACTGTTTTTT. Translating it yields CASSESTGAWDEKLFF.

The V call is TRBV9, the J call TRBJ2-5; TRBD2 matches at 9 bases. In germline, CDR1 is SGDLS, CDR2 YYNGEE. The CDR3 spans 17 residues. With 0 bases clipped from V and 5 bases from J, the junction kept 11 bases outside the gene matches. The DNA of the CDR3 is TGTGCCAGCAGCGTAGCGGACGCGGGAGGGTTGTGGGAGACCCAGTACTTC. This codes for CASSVADAGGLWETQYF.

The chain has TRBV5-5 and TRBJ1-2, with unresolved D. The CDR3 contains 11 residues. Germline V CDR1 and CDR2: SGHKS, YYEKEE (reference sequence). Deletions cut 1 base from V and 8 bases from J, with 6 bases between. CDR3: CASSLSSGYTF. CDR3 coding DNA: TGTGCCAGCAGCTTGTCTTCGGGCTACACCTTC.

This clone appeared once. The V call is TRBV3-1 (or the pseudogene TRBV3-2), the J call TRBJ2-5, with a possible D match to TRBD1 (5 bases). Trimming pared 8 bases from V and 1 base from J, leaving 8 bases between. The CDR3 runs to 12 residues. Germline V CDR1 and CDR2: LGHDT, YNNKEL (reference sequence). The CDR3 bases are TGTGCCAGCTCACAGGTCCAAGAGACCCAGTACTTC. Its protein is CASSQVQETQYF.

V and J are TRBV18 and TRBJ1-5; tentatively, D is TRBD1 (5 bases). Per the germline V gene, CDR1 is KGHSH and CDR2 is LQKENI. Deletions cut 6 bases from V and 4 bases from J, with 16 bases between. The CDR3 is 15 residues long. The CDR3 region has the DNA TGTGCCAGCTCCCAGGGTCGGGGGGGGAATCAGCCCCAGCATTTT. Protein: CASSQGRGGNQPQHF.

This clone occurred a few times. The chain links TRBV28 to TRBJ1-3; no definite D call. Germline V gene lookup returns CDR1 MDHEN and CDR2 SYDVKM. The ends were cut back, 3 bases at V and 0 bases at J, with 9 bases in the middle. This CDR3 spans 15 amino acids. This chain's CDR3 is CASSFLGSSGNTIYF. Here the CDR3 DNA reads TGTGCCAGCAGTTTTCTGGGGAGCTCTGGAAACACCATATATTTT. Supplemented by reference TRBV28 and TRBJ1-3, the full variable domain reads DVKVTQSSRYLVKRTGEKVFLECVQDMDHENMFWYRQDPGLGLRLIYFSYDVKMKEKGDIPEGYSVSREKKERFSLILESASTNQTSMYLCASSFLGSSGNTIYFGEGSWLTVV.

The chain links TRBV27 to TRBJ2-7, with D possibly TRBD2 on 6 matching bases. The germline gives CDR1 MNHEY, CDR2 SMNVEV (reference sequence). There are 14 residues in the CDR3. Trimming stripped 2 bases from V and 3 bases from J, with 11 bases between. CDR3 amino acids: CASSLKMGGYEQYF. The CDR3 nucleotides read TGTGCCAGCAGTTTAAAGATGGGAGGCTACGAGCAGTACTTC.

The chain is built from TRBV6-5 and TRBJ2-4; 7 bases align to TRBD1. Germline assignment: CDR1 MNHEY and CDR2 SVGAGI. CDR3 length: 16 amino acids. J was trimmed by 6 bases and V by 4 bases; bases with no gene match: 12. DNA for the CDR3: TGTGCCAGCAGTTCACGTGACAGGGTATGGGGAAACATTCAGTACTTC. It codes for CASSSRDRVWGNIQYF.

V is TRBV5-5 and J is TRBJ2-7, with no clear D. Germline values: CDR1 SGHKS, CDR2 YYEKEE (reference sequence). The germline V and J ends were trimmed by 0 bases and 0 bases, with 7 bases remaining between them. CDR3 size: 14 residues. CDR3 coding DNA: TGTGCCAGCAGCTTGGACTGGAGCTCCTACGAGCAGTACTTC. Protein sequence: CASSLDWSSYEQYF.

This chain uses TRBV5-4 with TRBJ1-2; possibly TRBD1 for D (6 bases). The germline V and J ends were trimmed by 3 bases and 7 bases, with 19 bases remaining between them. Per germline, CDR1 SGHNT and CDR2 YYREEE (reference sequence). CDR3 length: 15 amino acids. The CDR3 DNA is TGTGCCAGCAGCTGGAGGGTCGGGGGGGGCGTTGGCTACACCTTC. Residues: CASSWRVGGGVGYTF.

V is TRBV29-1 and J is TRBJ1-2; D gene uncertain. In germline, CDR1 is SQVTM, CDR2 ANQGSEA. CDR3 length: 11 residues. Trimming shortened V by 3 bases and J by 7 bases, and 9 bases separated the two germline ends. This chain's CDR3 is CSVDSRGGYTF. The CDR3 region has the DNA TGCAGCGTTGACTCGCGGGGTGGCTACACCTTC.

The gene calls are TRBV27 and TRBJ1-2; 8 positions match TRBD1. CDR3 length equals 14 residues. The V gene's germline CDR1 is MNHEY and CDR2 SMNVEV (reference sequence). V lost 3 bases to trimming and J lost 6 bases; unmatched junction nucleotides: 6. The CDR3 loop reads CASSFGQGLNGYTF. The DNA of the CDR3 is TGTGCCAGCAGTTTCGGACAGGGATTAAATGGCTACACCTTC.

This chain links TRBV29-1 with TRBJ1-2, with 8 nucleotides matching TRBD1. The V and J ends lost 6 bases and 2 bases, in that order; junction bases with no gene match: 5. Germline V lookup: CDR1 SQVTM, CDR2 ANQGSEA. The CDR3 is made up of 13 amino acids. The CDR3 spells CSVGQGVNYGYTF. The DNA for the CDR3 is TGCAGCGTAGGACAGGGAGTGAACTATGGCTACACCTTC.

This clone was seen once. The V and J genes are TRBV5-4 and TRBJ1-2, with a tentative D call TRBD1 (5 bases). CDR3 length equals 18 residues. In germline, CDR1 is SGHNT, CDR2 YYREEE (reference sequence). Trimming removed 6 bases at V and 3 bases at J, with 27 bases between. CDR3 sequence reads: CASTLGLPGRGADYGYTF. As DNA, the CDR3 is TGTGCCAGCACCCTGGGGCTTCCAGGGAGGGGCGCAGACTATGGCTACACCTTC.

The CDR3 loop reads CASSIGTGGSRFF. The DNA for the CDR3 is TGTGCCAGCAGCATCGGGACAGGGGGATCGAGGTTCTTC. This chain uses TRBV7-9 with TRBJ2-1, with TRBD1 matching 11 bases. Germline trimming cut 5 bases from V and 15 bases from J; bases unmatched to any gene: 9. The CDR3 covers 13 residues. CDR1 and CDR2 from the germline V gene are SEHNR and FQNEAQ (reference sequence).

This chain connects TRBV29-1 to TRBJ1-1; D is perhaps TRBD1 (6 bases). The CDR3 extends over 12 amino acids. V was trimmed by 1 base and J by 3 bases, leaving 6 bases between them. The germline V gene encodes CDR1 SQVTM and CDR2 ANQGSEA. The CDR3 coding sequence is TGCAGCGTTGAAGGGGGGCACACTGAAGCTTTCTTT. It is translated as CSVEGGHTEAFF.

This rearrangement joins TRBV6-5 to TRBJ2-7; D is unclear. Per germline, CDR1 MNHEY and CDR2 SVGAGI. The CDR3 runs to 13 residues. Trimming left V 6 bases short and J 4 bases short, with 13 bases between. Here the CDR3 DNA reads TGTGCCAGCAGACGAGACAACAATTACGAGCAGTACTTC. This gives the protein CASRRDNNYEQYF.

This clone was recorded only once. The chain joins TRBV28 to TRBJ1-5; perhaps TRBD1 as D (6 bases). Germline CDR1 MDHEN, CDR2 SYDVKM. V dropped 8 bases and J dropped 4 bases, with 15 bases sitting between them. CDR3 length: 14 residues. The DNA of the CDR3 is TGTGCCAGCTTCGACGGGGGGACAAATCAGCCCCAGCATTTT. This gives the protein CASFDGGTNQPQHF.

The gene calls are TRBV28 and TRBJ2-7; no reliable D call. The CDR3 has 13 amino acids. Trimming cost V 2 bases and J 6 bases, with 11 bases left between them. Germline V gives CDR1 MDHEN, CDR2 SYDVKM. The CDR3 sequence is CASSLGQVLEQYF. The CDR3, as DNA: TGTGCCAGCAGTTTAGGCCAGGTTCTCGAGCAGTACTTC.

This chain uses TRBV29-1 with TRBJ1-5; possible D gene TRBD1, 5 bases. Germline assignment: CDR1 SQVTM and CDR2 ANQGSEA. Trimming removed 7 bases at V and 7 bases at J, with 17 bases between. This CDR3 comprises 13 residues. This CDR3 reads CSASTGGGQPQHF. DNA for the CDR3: TGCAGCGCCTCGACCGGGGGAGGACAGCCCCAGCATTTT.

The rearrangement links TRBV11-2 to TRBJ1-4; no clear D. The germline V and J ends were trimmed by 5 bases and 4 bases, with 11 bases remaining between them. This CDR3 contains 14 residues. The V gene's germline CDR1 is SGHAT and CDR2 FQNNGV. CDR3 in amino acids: CASSAPEINEKLFF. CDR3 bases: TGTGCCAGCAGCGCACCAGAAATTAATGAAAAACTGTTTTTT. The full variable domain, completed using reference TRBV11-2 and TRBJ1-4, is EAGVAQSPRYKIIEKRQSVAFWCNPISGHATLYWYQQILGQGPKLLIQFQNNGVVDDSQLPKDRFSAERLKGVDSTLKIQPAKLEDSAVYLCASSAPEINEKLFFGSGTQLSVL.

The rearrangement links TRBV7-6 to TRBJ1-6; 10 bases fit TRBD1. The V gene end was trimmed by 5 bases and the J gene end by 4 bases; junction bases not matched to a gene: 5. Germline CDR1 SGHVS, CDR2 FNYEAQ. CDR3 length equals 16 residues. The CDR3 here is CASSQDRGEYNSPLHF. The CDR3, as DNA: TGTGCCAGCAGCCAGGACAGGGGGGAATATAATTCACCCCTCCACTTT.

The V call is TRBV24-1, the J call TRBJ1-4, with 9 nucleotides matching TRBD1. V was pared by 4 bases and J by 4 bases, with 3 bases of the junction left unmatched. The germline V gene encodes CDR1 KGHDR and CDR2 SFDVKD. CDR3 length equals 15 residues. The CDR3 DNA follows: TGTGCCACCAGTGAGCCGGGACAGGGTAATGAAAAACTGTTTTTT. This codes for CATSEPGQGNEKLFF.

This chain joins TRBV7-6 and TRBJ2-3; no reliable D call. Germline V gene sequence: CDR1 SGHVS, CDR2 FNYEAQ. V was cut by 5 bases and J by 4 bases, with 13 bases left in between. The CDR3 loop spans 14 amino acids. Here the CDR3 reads CASSQLDYADTQYF. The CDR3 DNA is TGTGCCAGCAGCCAATTAGATTACGCAGATACGCAGTATTTT.

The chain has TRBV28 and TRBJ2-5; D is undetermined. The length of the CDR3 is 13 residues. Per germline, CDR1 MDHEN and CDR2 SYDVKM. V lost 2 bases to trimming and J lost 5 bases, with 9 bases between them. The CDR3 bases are TGTGCCAGCAGTTTACTAGTTAGGGAGACCCAGTACTTC. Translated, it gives CASSLLVRETQYF.